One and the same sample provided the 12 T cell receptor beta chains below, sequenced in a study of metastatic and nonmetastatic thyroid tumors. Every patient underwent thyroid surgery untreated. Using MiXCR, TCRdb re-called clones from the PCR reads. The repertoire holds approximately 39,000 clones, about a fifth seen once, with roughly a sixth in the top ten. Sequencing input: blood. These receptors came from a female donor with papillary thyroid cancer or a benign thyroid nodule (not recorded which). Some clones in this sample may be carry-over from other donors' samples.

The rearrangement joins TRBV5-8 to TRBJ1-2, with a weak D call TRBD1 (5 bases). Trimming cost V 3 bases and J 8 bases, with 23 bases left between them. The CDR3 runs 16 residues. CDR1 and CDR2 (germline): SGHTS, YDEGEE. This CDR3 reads CASSYYRTWATDGYTF. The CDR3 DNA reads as TGTGCCAGCAGCTACTACCGGACATGGGCTACTGACGGCTACACCTTC.

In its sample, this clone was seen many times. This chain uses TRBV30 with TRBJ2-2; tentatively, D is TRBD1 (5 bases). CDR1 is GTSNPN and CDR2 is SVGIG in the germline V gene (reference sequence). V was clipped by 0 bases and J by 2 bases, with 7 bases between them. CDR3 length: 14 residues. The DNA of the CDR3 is TGTGCCTGGAGTGTAGGGGTAAACACCGGGGAGCTGTTTTTT. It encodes CAWSVGVNTGELFF.

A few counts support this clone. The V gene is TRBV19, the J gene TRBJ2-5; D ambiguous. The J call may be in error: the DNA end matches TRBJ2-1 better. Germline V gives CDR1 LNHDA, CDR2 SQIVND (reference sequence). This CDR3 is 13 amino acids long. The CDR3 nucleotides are TGTGCCAGTAGTCATGGAACTATCGTTGCGCAGTTCTTC. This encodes CASSHGTIVAQFF.

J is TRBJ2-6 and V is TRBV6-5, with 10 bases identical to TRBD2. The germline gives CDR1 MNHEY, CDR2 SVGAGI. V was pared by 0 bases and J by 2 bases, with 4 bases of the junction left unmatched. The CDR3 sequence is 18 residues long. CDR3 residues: CASSYSGLAGAGANVLTF. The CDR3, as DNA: TGTGCCAGCAGTTACTCTGGTCTAGCGGGGGCTGGGGCCAACGTCCTGACTTTC.

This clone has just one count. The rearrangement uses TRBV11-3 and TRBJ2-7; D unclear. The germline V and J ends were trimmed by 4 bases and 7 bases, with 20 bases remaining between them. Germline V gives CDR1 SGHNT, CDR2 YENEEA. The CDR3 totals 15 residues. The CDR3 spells CASSYYSLWGAEQYF. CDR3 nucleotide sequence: TGTGCCAGCAGCTACTACAGCCTTTGGGGTGCGGAGCAGTACTTC.

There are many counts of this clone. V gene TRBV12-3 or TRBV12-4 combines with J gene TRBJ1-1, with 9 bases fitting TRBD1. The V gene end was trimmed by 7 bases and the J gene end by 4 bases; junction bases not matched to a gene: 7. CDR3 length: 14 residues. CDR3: CASTIGQGSTEAFF. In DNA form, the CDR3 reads TGTGCCAGCACAATAGGACAGGGGAGCACTGAAGCTTTCTTT.

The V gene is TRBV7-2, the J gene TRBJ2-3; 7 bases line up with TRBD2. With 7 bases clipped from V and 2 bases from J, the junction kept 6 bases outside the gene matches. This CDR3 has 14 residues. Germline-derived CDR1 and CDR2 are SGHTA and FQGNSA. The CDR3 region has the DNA TGTGCCAGCAAACCTAGCGGAAACACAGATACGCAGTATTTT. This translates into CASKPSGNTDTQYF.

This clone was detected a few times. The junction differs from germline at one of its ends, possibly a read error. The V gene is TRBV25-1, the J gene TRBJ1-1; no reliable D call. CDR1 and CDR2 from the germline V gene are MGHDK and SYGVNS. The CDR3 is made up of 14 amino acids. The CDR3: CVSSAGPQNTEAFF. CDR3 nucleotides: TGTGTCAGCAGTGCTGGACCGCAGAACACTGAAGCTTTCTTT.

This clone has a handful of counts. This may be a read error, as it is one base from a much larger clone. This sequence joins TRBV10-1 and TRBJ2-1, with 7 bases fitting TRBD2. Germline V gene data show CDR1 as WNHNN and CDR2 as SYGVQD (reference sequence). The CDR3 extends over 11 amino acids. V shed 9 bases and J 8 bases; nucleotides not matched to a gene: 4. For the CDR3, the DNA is TGCGCCAGGTGGGGGGGAGATGAGCAGTTCTTC. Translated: CARWGGDEQFF.

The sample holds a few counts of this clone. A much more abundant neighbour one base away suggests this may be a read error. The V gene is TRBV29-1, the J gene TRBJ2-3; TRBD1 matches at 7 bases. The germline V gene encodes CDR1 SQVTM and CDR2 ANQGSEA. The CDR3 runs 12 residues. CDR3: CTVEGATDTQYF. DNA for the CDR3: TGCACCGTTGAGGGGGCCACAGATACGCAGTATTTT.

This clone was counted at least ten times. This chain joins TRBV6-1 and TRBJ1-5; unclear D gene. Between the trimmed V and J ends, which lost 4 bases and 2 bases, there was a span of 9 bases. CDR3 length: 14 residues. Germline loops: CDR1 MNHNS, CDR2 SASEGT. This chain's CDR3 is CASSVEGGNQPQHF. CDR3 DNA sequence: TGTGCCAGCAGTGTGGAGGGCGGCAATCAGCCCCAGCATTTT.

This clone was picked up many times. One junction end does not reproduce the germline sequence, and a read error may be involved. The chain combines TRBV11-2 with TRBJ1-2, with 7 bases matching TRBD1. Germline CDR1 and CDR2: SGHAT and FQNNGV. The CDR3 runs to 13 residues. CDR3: CASSLERGLGCTF. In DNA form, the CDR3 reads TGTGCCAGCAGCTTAGAAAGGGGGCTTGGCTGCACCTTC.